The T cell receptor (beta chain) described here comes from a study of EBV T-cell therapy then PD-1 blockade in nasopharyngeal carcinoma. This clone has only one observation. The antigen is unknown. The table came from immunoSEQ multiplex PCR; TCRdb's copy has only in-frame clones and leaves some out. The sample lists 22,000 or so clones, about 79% occurring once. V was shortened by 0 bases and J by 7 bases, with 15 bases between the two germline ends. Germline lookup yields CDR1 GTSNPN and CDR2 SVGIG (reference sequence). The CDR3 consists of 14 residues. Treatment denoted: AdE1-LMPpoly-expanded autologous EBV-specific T-cell therapy followed by anti-PD-1 nivolumab.

The receptor was isolated from a man aged 35 to 55 with nasopharyngeal carcinoma. The V and J genes are TRBV30 and TRBJ1-1; tentatively, D is TRBD1 (6 bases). The input for sequencing was CD8+ T cells from blood, taken at day -245 from a patient whose treatment included autologous EBV-specific T cells and nivolumab. The CDR3 reads CAWSVQGWTDEAFF. Here the CDR3 DNA reads TGTGCCTGGAGTGTCCAGGGGTGGACAGATGAAGCTTTCTTT.